These 21 T cell receptor beta chains were all obtained from the same sample, sequenced in a study of CD8+CD57+ T cells in acquired aplastic anemia. The use of genomic DNA as template underpinned the TCR beta VDJ and CDR3 profiling. Each CDR3 protein is one row after TCRdb ran MiXCR on the reads. This table has 400,000 to 500,000 distinct CDR3 sequences, under 80% appearing once. The specimen sequenced was sorted CD4+, CD8+, or CD8+CD57+ T cells (not recorded which) from PBMCs. The receptor set was obtained from a human donor in good health, serving as a control.

Concerning this clonotype: One base away lies a much larger clone, so this may be a sequencing read error. The chain uses TRBV6-5 and TRBJ1-1; D not resolved. Trimming cost V 5 bases and J 0 bases, with 7 bases left between them. The CDR3 covers 13 residues. Per the germline V gene, CDR1 is MNHEY and CDR2 is SVGAGI. CDR3 in DNA: TGTGCCAGCAGTGAGGTCATGAACACTGAAGCTTTCTTT. It is translated as CASSEVMNTEAFF.

Details on this clonotype: Since the CDR3 does not end with the conserved phenylalanine or tryptophan, this likely comes from a read error. The chain has TRBV19 and TRBJ1-2; tentatively, D is TRBD1 (6 bases). Germline CDR1 LNHDA, CDR2 SQIVND (reference sequence). CDR3 length: 14 amino acids. V lost 7 bases to trimming and J lost 7 bases, with 19 bases between them. The CDR3 spells CASTPRDRGAGYTI. CDR3 coding DNA: TGTGCCAGTACCCCGCGAGATAGGGGGGCTGGCTACACCATA.

The chain combines TRBV9 with TRBJ2-3; D gene ambiguous. The end of the DNA is better explained by TRBJ1-5, so the J call may be wrong. CDR1 SGDLS and CDR2 YYNGEE come from the germline V gene. The CDR3 consists of 14 residues. The CDR3 nucleotides are TGTGCCAGCAGCGTAGCACGTACAGAAGATAAGCAGCATTTT. This encodes CASSVARTEDKQHF.

The rearrangement joins TRBV25-1 to TRBJ1-2, with a possible D match to TRBD1 (5 bases). The germline V gene encodes CDR1 MGHDK and CDR2 SYGVNS. The CDR3 covers 14 residues. V was cut by 1 base and J by 8 bases, with 14 bases left in between. This chain's CDR3 is CASSELGRDRGYTF. CDR3 in DNA: TGTGCCAGCAGTGAATTGGGCAGGGATCGGGGCTACACCTTC.

The chain couples TRBV27 to TRBJ2-7, with D tentatively TRBD1 or TRBD2 (5 bases each). The CDR3 runs to 15 residues. The V gene lost 5 bases and the J gene lost 2 bases, with 16 bases spanning the gap. The germline V gene has CDR1 MNHEY and CDR2 SMNVEV (reference sequence). In DNA, the CDR3 is TGTGCCAGCAGTGCTACAGGTTCGGGAACCTACGAGCAGTACTTC. It specifies CASSATGSGTYEQYF.

J is TRBJ2-5 and V is TRBV7-2; TRBD2 matches 13 bases. The end of the DNA fits TRBJ2-4 better, so the J call may be wrong. Germline CDR1 and CDR2: SGHTA and FQGNSA. CDR3 length: 15 amino acids. In DNA form, the CDR3 reads TGTGCCAGCAGTCTACTAGCGGGGGGGCCTCGCATTCAGTACTTC. The encoded protein is CASSLLAGGPRIQYF.

This clonotype was detected a few times. This chain joins TRBV9 and TRBJ1-2, with TRBD1 as a possible D gene (5 bases). The CDR3 is 14 residues long. In germline, CDR1 is SGDLS, CDR2 YYNGEE. Trimming removed 0 bases from V and 7 bases from J, with 13 bases in between. CDR3 amino acids: CASSVDGGVGGYTF. CDR3 sequence (DNA): TGTGCCAGCAGCGTAGATGGGGGGGTGGGTGGCTACACCTTC.

This chain connects TRBV7-2 to TRBJ2-7; D is unresolved. There are 16 residues in the CDR3. V was pared by 5 bases and J by 9 bases, with 26 bases between. The V gene's germline CDR1 is SGHTA and CDR2 FQGNSA. DNA of the CDR3: TGTGCCAGCAGCCCAACCCGGCTCGCGGAGCAGCACTTGCAGTACTTC. This translates into CASSPTRLAEQHLQYF.

J is TRBJ1-6 and V is TRBV7-2, with TRBD1 identical over 11 bases. CDR3 size: 16 residues. Per the germline V gene, CDR1 is SGHTA and CDR2 is FQGNSA. Trimming took 7 bases from V and 15 from J; bases not matched to a gene: 17. The CDR3 here is CASIAAGTGGSVLLHF. The CDR3 DNA is TGTGCCAGCATAGCAGCCGGGACAGGGGGGAGTGTACTCCTCCACTTT.

Regarding this clonotype: One end of the junction fails to match germline, which may point to a read error. V and J are TRBV5-1 and TRBJ2-7; the match to TRBD1 covers 8 bases. This CDR3 has 15 residues. CDR1 and CDR2 (germline): SGHRS, YFSETQ. CDR3 in amino acids: CASSLAPGTGYEQYF. As DNA, the CDR3 is TGTGCCAGCAGCTTGGCCCCTGGGACAGGCTACGAGCAGTACTTC.

On this clonotype itself: The junction departs from germline at one end; a sequencing error may be responsible. The chain employs TRBV7-2 and TRBJ1-4; D is unresolved. Germline V CDR1 and CDR2: SGHTA, FQGNSA. The CDR3 sequence is 14 residues long. The CDR3 here is CASSLAATNENLFF. In nucleotides, the CDR3 is TGCGCCAGCAGCCTGGCCGCAACTAATGAAAATCTGTTTTTT.

This clonotype was seen repeatedly, ten times or more. A much larger clone differs by one base, so this may be a read error. The chain couples TRBV2 to TRBJ1-4; D is perhaps TRBD1 (5 bases). Trimming stripped 3 bases from V and 7 bases from J, with 12 bases between. Germline lookup yields CDR1 SNHLY and CDR2 FYNNEI. The CDR3 consists of 14 residues. For the CDR3, the DNA is TGTGCCAGCAGTGAGGACTGCAGGGTTGAAAAACTGTTTTTT. Residues: CASSEDCRVEKLFF.

This clonotype was seen just once. The junction differs from germline at one of its ends, possibly a read error. The V gene is TRBV5-5, the J gene TRBJ2-6; unclear D gene. This CDR3 spans 14 amino acids. Germline CDR1 is SGHKS and CDR2 is YYEKEE (reference sequence). DNA for the CDR3: TGTGCCAGCAGTTTGGTAGCTGGGGCCAACGTCCTGACTTTC. Translated, it gives CASSLVAGANVLTF.

This sequence joins TRBV19 and TRBJ1-1, with TRBD1 as a possible D gene (5 bases). The germline CDR1 and CDR2 sequences are LNHDA and SQIVND (reference sequence). The CDR3 runs 13 residues. V was shortened by 6 bases and J by 10 bases, with 18 bases between the two germline ends. This CDR3 reads CASSTNGADAAFF. The DNA of the CDR3 is TGTGCCAGTAGCACCAATGGGGCGGATGCAGCTTTCTTT.

This clonotype was recorded once. The chain is built from TRBV7-9 and TRBJ2-3; TRBD2 matches 7 bases. CDR1 and CDR2 from the germline V gene are SEHNR and FQNEAQ (reference sequence). The CDR3 has 15 residues. V trimming: 1 base; J trimming: 15 bases; junction bases outside the gene matches: 16. CDR3 coding DNA: TGTGCCAGCAGCTTAGACACGGGGAGGGCCGAGCAGTACTATTTT. Translating gives CASSLDTGRAEQYYF.

To note about this clonotype: A junction end diverges from the germline sequence, so it may reflect a read error. This chain links TRBV12-3 or TRBV12-4 with TRBJ2-5, with 9 positions matching TRBD2. The length of the CDR3 is 14 residues. Written as DNA, the CDR3 is TGTGCCACCAGTAGAGTAGCGGGGGAAGAGACCCAGTACTTC. Its protein product is CATSRVAGEETQYF.

This clonotype was found a few times. The J gene is TRBJ1-1, the V gene TRBV30; D possibly corresponds to TRBD1 (5 bases). Germline V gene sequence: CDR1 GTSNPN, CDR2 SVGIG (reference sequence). The length of the CDR3 is 14 residues. Trimming left V 5 bases short and J 1 base short, with 14 bases between. The CDR3 reads CAWVRGGANTEAFF. CDR3 DNA: TGTGCCTGGGTTCGAGGCGGGGCGAACACTGAAGCTTTCTTT.

Of note for this clonotype: The missing conserved phenylalanine or tryptophan at the end of this CDR3 makes a read error likely. Because the CDR3's place on the DNA is in doubt, the DNA is left out and the CDR3 is given as listed by TCRdb. The V gene is TRBV9, the J gene TRBJ1-2; TRBD1, the table's D call, was not compared with the DNA. CDR1 and CDR2 from the germline V gene are SGDLS and YYNGEE. The CDR3 length is 12 residues, termini included. This CDR3 reads CASSFGGTGASL.

V gene TRBV9 combines with J gene TRBJ2-7; the D gene is possibly TRBD1 (6 bases). Germline V gene data show CDR1 as SGDLS and CDR2 as YYNGEE. Trimming pared 3 bases from V and 8 bases from J, leaving 24 bases between. CDR3 length: 16 amino acids. The CDR3 sequence: CASSDRVGSISPKQYF. The CDR3 DNA sequence: TGTGCCAGCAGCGACAGGGTTGGGTCGATCAGCCCCAAGCAGTACTTC.

Worth noting for this clonotype: A much larger clonotype is one base distant, so this may be a read error. The CDR3 is CASSLDPFYGYAF. CDR3 coding DNA: TGTGCCAGCAGCTTGGACCCCTTTTATGGCTACGCCTTC. The chain recombines TRBV4-1 with TRBJ1-2; D unclear. The germline CDR1 and CDR2 sequences are MGHRA and YSYEKL. The CDR3 loop spans 13 amino acids.

CDR3 in amino acids: CASSSPGTGGHEQYF. DNA for the CDR3: TGTGCCAGCAGCTCGCCCGGGACAGGGGGCCACGAGCAGTACTTC. V usage is TRBV5-4 and J usage is TRBJ2-7, with 12 positions matching TRBD1. This CDR3 region has 15 residues. Trimming removed 3 bases from V and 5 bases from J; junction bases left unmatched: 6. CDR1 is SGHNT, CDR2 YYREEE, per germline (reference sequence).